Listed here are 27 T cell receptor beta chains from one sample, sequenced in a study of blood T cell repertoires in COVID-19. Here immunoSEQ multiplex PCR was the method, and the copy in TCRdb shows in-frame clones only, minus some. This sample has under 85,000 clones, with approximately 90% found just once. The material sequenced was peripheral blood. These receptors all stem from a man between 65 and 85 years old with active or convalescent COVID-19.

The gene calls are TRBV4-3 and TRBJ2-1, with D tentatively TRBD2 (5 bases). Looked up from germline, CDR1 is LGHNA and CDR2 is YSLEER. The CDR3 totals 15 residues. Trimming cost V 4 bases and J 2 bases, with 12 bases left between them. CDR3 nucleotide sequence: TGCGCCAGCAGCCGCACTAGAACACCCTACAATGAGCAGTTCTTC. Encoded protein: CASSRTRTPYNEQFF.

Note on this clone: The sample has other DNA sequences that encode this CDR3 too. The V call is TRBV20-1, the J call TRBJ2-7; D might be TRBD1 (5 bases). The CDR3 length is 11 residues. CDR1 and CDR2 (germline): DFQATT, SNEGSKA (reference sequence). The germline V and J ends were trimmed by 2 bases and 7 bases, with 9 bases remaining between them. The CDR3 DNA reads as TGCAGTGCTAGATCAGGGCATGAGCAGTACTTC. Protein: CSARSGHEQYF.

The chain recombines TRBV14 with TRBJ2-3, with 9 positions matching TRBD1. With V trimmed by 0 bases and J by 4 bases, 5 bases remained unmatched. The germline V gene has CDR1 SGHDN and CDR2 FVKESK. The CDR3 runs to 16 residues. CDR3 amino acids: CASSQDLGTGSDTQYF. The CDR3, as DNA: TGTGCCAGCAGCCAAGATCTTGGGACAGGGTCAGATACGCAGTATTTT.

The rearrangement joins TRBV28 to TRBJ2-2, with D maybe TRBD1 (6 bases). CDR1 is MDHEN, CDR2 SYDVKM, per germline. The CDR3 spans 12 residues. Between the trimmed V and J ends, which lost 6 bases and 6 bases, there was a span of 8 bases. This chain's CDR3 is CASRPGAGELFF. The CDR3 DNA follows: TGTGCCAGCAGGCCAGGGGCCGGGGAGCTGTTTTTT.

The count of this clone is one. This chain links TRBV19 with TRBJ1-4; 7 positions agree with TRBD1. The CDR3 runs to 14 residues. Germline V gene data show CDR1 as LNHDA and CDR2 as SQIVND (reference sequence). The V and J ends lost 1 base and 13 bases, in that order; junction bases with no gene match: 9. The CDR3 reads CASSIGAGGRVLFF. CDR3 nucleotides: TGTGCCAGTAGTATAGGCGCAGGGGGGCGTGTACTGTTTTTT.

The chain uses TRBV5-1 and TRBJ1-2; the D gene is possibly TRBD1 (6 bases). The CDR3 totals 14 residues. The germline V gene has CDR1 SGHRS and CDR2 YFSETQ. V dropped 4 bases and J dropped 5 bases, with 15 bases sitting between them. The CDR3 sequence is CASSAEGQRYGYTF. The CDR3 coding sequence is TGCGCCAGCAGCGCGGAAGGACAGAGGTATGGCTACACCTTC.

The chain couples TRBV6-6 to TRBJ1-1, with TRBD1 identical over 8 bases. The ends lost 7 bases at V and 0 bases at J; junction bases unmatched: 4. Germline CDR1 is MNHNY and CDR2 is SVGAGI (reference sequence). This CDR3 has 14 amino acids. In nucleotides, the CDR3 is TGTGCCAGCATCAGGGGGCTCATGAACACTGAAGCTTTCTTT. Its protein is CASIRGLMNTEAFF.

The V gene is TRBV6-5, the J gene TRBJ1-2; D may be TRBD1 (6 bases). Germline CDR1 reads MNHEY; CDR2 reads SVGAGI. V dropped 0 bases and J dropped 4 bases, with 12 bases sitting between them. This CDR3 is built from 15 residues. CDR3: CASSYSLQGFYGYTF. In DNA form, the CDR3 reads TGTGCCAGCAGTTACTCTCTCCAGGGGTTCTATGGCTACACCTTC.

As for this clone: The identical CDR3 is also encoded by other nucleotide sequences in the sample. The chain combines TRBV18 with TRBJ1-5, with TRBD1 as a possible D gene (6 bases). The V and J ends lost 3 bases and 4 bases respectively, with 7 bases between them. The CDR3 sequence is 13 residues long. Germline V gene sequence: CDR1 KGHSH, CDR2 LQKENI. CDR3 nucleotides: TGTGCCAGCTCACCCGGACAGAATCAGCCCCAGCATTTT. It yields the protein CASSPGQNQPQHF.

This chain uses TRBV4-2 with TRBJ2-3; 8 nucleotides align to TRBD2. CDR3 length: 17 residues. Germline lookup yields CDR1 LGHNA and CDR2 YNFKEQ. The junction had 7 bases not matched to a gene; V was cut back by 0 bases and J by 2 bases. CDR3 loop: CASSQDPSGRNTDTQYF. The CDR3 DNA is TGTGCCAGCAGCCAAGATCCTAGCGGGCGAAACACAGATACGCAGTATTTT.

The chain employs TRBV5-1 and TRBJ2-7; 7 bases are a match to TRBD2. Germline V CDR1 and CDR2: SGHRS, YFSETQ. The CDR3 runs to 15 residues. V lost 2 bases and J lost 0; bases outside the gene matches: 5. This CDR3 reads CASSFTSDRSYEQYF. The CDR3 DNA follows: TGCGCCAGCAGCTTCACTAGCGATCGCTCCTACGAGCAGTACTTC. Drawing the rest from reference TRBV5-1 and TRBJ2-7, the complete variable domain is KAGVTQTPRYLIKTRGQQVTLSCSPISGHRSVSWYQQTPGQGLQFLFEYFSETQRNKGNFPGRFSGRQFSNSRSEMNVSTLELGDSALYLCASSFTSDRSYEQYFGPGTRLTVT.

This clone has just one count. This CDR3 is CASSSTPGPSSMHRDEQFF. For the CDR3, the DNA is TGTGCCAGCAGCTCAACACCCGGCCCATCTAGTATGCATCGGGATGAGCAGTTCTTC. The chain is built from TRBV7-9 and TRBJ2-1, with D unclear. The CDR3 has 19 residues. The V gene lost 4 bases and the J gene lost 8 bases, with 30 bases spanning the gap. CDR1 is SEHNR and CDR2 is FQNEAQ in the germline V gene (reference sequence).

A single count supports this clone. J is TRBJ1-3 and V is TRBV5-8, with D perhaps matching TRBD1 (6 bases). The germline V gene encodes CDR1 SGHTS and CDR2 YDEGEE. The CDR3 has 15 residues. V was shortened by 5 bases and J by 0 bases, with 12 bases between the two germline ends. The CDR3 region has the DNA TGTGCCAGCAGGACAGGTCTAAGCTCTGGAAACACCATATATTTT. Its protein is CASRTGLSSGNTIYF.

This chain links TRBV19 with TRBJ2-3, with D possibly matching TRBD2 (6 bases). The CDR3 extends over 14 amino acids. The V gene's germline CDR1 is LNHDA and CDR2 SQIVND (reference sequence). The V end was cut by 8 bases, the J end by 2 bases, with 14 bases between. The CDR3 is CASGTGGNTDTQYF. CDR3 in DNA: TGTGCCAGTGGGACTGGAGGGAACACAGATACGCAGTATTTT. Together with reference TRBV19 and TRBJ2-3, the CDR3 gives the full variable domain: DGGITQSPKYLFRKEGQNVTLSCEQNLNHDAMYWYRQDPGQGLRLIYYSQIVNDFQKGDIAEGYSVSREKKESFPLTVTSAQKNPTAFYLCASGTGGNTDTQYFGPGTRLTVL.

The rearrangement joins TRBV5-4 to TRBJ2-4; 12 nucleotides line up with TRBD1. Trimming took 5 bases from V and 1 from J; bases not matched to a gene: 10. There are 18 residues in the CDR3. Germline CDR1 is SGHNT and CDR2 is YYREEE (reference sequence). The CDR3: CASSPGTGGALAKNIQYF. The CDR3 nucleotides read TGTGCCAGCAGTCCCGGGACAGGGGGCGCACTGGCCAAAAACATTCAGTACTTC. The full variable domain, rest sourced from reference TRBV5-4 and TRBJ2-4, is ETGVTQSPTHLIKTRGQQVTLRCSSQSGHNTVSWYQQALGQGPQFIFQYYREEENGRGNFPPRFSGLQFPNYSSELNVNALELDDSALYLCASSPGTGGALAKNIQYFGAGTRLSVL.

This chain links TRBV7-9 with TRBJ2-1; 8 nucleotides align to TRBD1. After removal of 0 bases from V and 7 bases from J, the junction contained 5 bases not matched to a gene. This CDR3 has 15 amino acids. Germline CDR1 and CDR2: SEHNR and FQNEAQ (reference sequence). CDR3 in DNA: TGTGCCAGCAGCTTAGCGTGGACAGGGCGAAATGAGCAGTTCTTC. Its protein is CASSLAWTGRNEQFF.

This chain joins TRBV6-2 or TRBV6-3 and TRBJ2-2; D is ambiguous. The CDR3 consists of 14 residues. V was cut by 5 bases and J by 5 bases, with 12 bases left in between. Germline V CDR1 and CDR2: MNHEY, SVGEGT. The CDR3 protein is CASSPLLWTGELFF. In DNA, the CDR3 is TGTGCCAGCAGTCCCCTACTATGGACCGGGGAGCTGTTTTTT.

The chain recombines TRBV5-1 with TRBJ2-1; 12 bases agree with TRBD1. The CDR3 spans 17 residues. V was clipped by 0 bases and J by 7 bases; unmatched bases: 8. Germline V gives CDR1 SGHRS, CDR2 YFSETQ. The CDR3 bases are TGCGCCAGCAGCTTGGTTCCGGGGACAGGGGGCCGGAATGAGCAGTTCTTC. Its translation is CASSLVPGTGGRNEQFF.

The V and J genes are TRBV28 and TRBJ1-4, with a tentative D call TRBD1 (6 bases). The CDR3 totals 14 residues. From germline, CDR1 is MDHEN and CDR2 SYDVKM. Between the trimmed V and J ends, which lost 1 base and 5 bases, there was a span of 8 bases. CDR3 region: CASSLSGGNEKLFF. Here the CDR3 DNA reads TGTGCCAGCAGTTTATCGGGGGGCAATGAAAAACTGTTTTTT.

The genes are TRBV28 and TRBJ2-7; 16 nucleotides match TRBD2. V trimming: 3 bases; J trimming: 5 bases; junction bases outside the gene matches: 10. The CDR3 has 18 residues. Germline values: CDR1 MDHEN, CDR2 SYDVKM. CDR3 nucleotide sequence: TGTGCCAGCAGTTTCATGGGGACTAGCGGGAGGGTGGTCGACGAGCAGTACTTC. As protein: CASSFMGTSGRVVDEQYF. The entire variable domain, with the rest obtained from reference TRBV28 and TRBJ2-7, is as follows: DVKVTQSSRYLVKRTGEKVFLECVQDMDHENMFWYRQDPGLGLRLIYFSYDVKMKEKGDIPEGYSVSREKKERFSLILESASTNQTSMYLCASSFMGTSGRVVDEQYFGPGTRLTVT.

CDR3 sequence (DNA): TGTGCCAGCAGTTTACCCGACAGGACAGGGACGGCCTATGGCTACACCTTC. Translated: CASSLPDRTGTAYGYTF. The chain recombines TRBV28 with TRBJ1-2; 8 positions match TRBD1. With V trimmed by 2 bases and J by 4 bases, 12 bases remained unmatched. Germline assignment: CDR1 MDHEN and CDR2 SYDVKM. The CDR3 has 17 residues.

The rearrangement joins TRBV6-5 to TRBJ1-1; possible D gene TRBD1, 6 bases. Trimming stripped 5 bases from V and 4 bases from J, with 14 bases between. CDR3 length equals 14 residues. Germline values: CDR1 MNHEY, CDR2 SVGAGI. DNA for the CDR3: TGTGCCAGCAGTACAACAACAGGGTTCACTGAAGCTTTCTTT. This gives the protein CASSTTTGFTEAFF.

This clone was seen a single time. The chain has TRBV5-1 and TRBJ2-3; TRBD2 agrees at 13 bases. Germline values: CDR1 SGHRS, CDR2 YFSETQ. The V gene end was trimmed by 1 base and the J gene end by 4 bases; junction bases not matched to a gene: 27. The CDR3 runs to 24 residues. CDR3 sequence (DNA): TGCGCCAGCAGCTTGAGACCGCGAGGACTAGCGGGAGAAGGTCGAAAAATTCCGGCAGATACGCAGTATTTT. Amino acid sequence: CASSLRPRGLAGEGRKIPADTQYF.

The chain recombines TRBV6-2 or TRBV6-3 with TRBJ2-3; perhaps TRBD2 as D (6 bases). V was shortened by 0 bases and J by 2 bases, with 12 bases between the two germline ends. The germline V gene encodes CDR1 MNHEY and CDR2 SVGEGT. The CDR3 extends over 16 amino acids. For the CDR3, the DNA is TGTGCCAGCAGTTACTCGATGCGGGATGTCACAGATACGCAGTATTTT. Translation: CASSYSMRDVTDTQYF.

The gene calls are TRBV3-1 (or the pseudogene TRBV3-2) and TRBJ1-3; possibly TRBD1 for D (5 bases). The length of the CDR3 is 15 residues. V was clipped by 0 bases and J by 4 bases, with 10 bases between them. Germline V gene sequence: CDR1 LGHDT, CDR2 YNNKEL (reference sequence). The CDR3 loop is CASSQEGQGGNTIYF. CDR3 sequence (DNA): TGTGCCAGCAGCCAAGAAGGGCAGGGAGGAAACACCATATATTTT.

The chain carries TRBV25-1 and TRBJ2-6, with TRBD2 as a possible D gene (5 bases). The CDR3 consists of 17 residues. Germline assignment: CDR1 MGHDK and CDR2 SYGVNS. V lost 1 base and J 0 bases, leaving 10 bases between the germline ends. The DNA for the CDR3 is TGTGCCAGCAGTGAATCTCGGGGATTCTCTGGGGCCAACGTCCTGACTTTC. Translation gives CASSESRGFSGANVLTF.

This clone was detected only once. V usage is TRBV5-4 and J usage is TRBJ2-7; D call uncertain. V lost 1 base and J 0 bases, leaving 5 bases between the germline ends. CDR1 and CDR2 from the germline V gene are SGHNT and YYREEE (reference sequence). There are 13 residues in the CDR3. As DNA, the CDR3 is TGTGCCAGCAGCTTGCGGTTCTCCTACGAGCAGTACTTC. It specifies CASSLRFSYEQYF.